The 22 T cell receptor beta chains in this list originate from one sample, sequenced in a study of cytomegalovirus exposure and HLA in healthy donors. This PCR relied on a set of 60 Vbeta primers and 13 Jbeta primers. The repertoire was sequenced with immunoSEQ multiplex PCR; TCRdb's copy has only in-frame clones and lacks some. This repertoire comprises about 130,000 clones; its ten largest clones make up 1.5% to 2%. Material: PBMCs. Receptors originate from a woman aged 60-75 years in good health and CMV-seronegative.

The chain links TRBV2 to TRBJ2-5; D might be TRBD1 (6 bases). The V gene's germline CDR1 is SNHLY and CDR2 FYNNEI. Trimming removed 2 bases at V and 5 bases at J, with 6 bases between. The CDR3 is made up of 12 amino acids. The chain's CDR3 is CASSERGETQYF. The DNA for the CDR3 is TGTGCCAGCAGTGAAAGGGGGGAGACCCAGTACTTC.

This chain connects TRBV7-9 to TRBJ2-5; 9 positions match TRBD1. The J call may be mistaken, given a closer DNA end match to TRBJ2-7. CDR1 is SEHNR and CDR2 is FQNEAQ in the germline V gene (reference sequence). The CDR3 has 15 residues. The CDR3 loop reads CASSLDRGQVGEQYF. DNA for the CDR3: TGTGCCAGCAGCTTAGACAGGGGGCAGGTTGGCGAGCAGTACTTC.

The chain combines TRBV9 with TRBJ1-4; 7 positions agree with TRBD1. CDR3 length equals 16 residues. With 6 bases clipped from V and 5 bases from J, the junction kept 13 bases outside the gene matches. Germline V gene lookup returns CDR1 SGDLS and CDR2 YYNGEE. The CDR3 loop reads CASTQGRQGGNEKLFF. CDR3 nucleotides: TGTGCCAGCACCCAAGGAAGACAGGGCGGGAATGAAAAACTGTTTTTT.

V and J are TRBV10-3 and TRBJ2-1; D possibly corresponds to TRBD1 (6 bases). This CDR3 is 12 amino acids long. Trimming removed 8 bases at V and 8 bases at J, with 13 bases between. Germline-derived CDR1 and CDR2 are ENHRY and SYGVKD. DNA for the CDR3: TGTGCCATCGGAAACAGGGTTTATGAGCAGTTCTTC. It translates to CAIGNRVYEQFF.

The rearrangement uses TRBV14 and TRBJ1-5; TRBD1 matches 8 bases. The CDR3 has 19 residues. Germline trimming cut 0 bases from V and 0 bases from J; bases unmatched to any gene: 10. Germline V lookup: CDR1 SGHDN, CDR2 FVKESK. Here the CDR3 reads CASSQDPPDRDHSNQPQHF. The CDR3 bases are TGTGCCAGCAGCCAAGATCCTCCGGACAGGGATCATAGCAATCAGCCCCAGCATTTT.

The DNA of the CDR3 is TGTGCCAGCAGCCGGGACTTGTCTGGCACAGATACGCAGTATTTT. It codes for CASSRDLSGTDTQYF. The chain combines TRBV7-2 with TRBJ2-3, with D possibly TRBD2 on 6 matching bases. V lost 5 bases and J 1 base, leaving 13 bases between the germline ends. Germline V gene data show CDR1 as SGHTA and CDR2 as FQGNSA. CDR3 length: 15 residues.

The CDR3 loop reads CASASRQGSEKLFF. CDR3 DNA: TGTGCCAGCGCCTCCCGACAGGGAAGTGAAAAACTGTTTTTT. The rearrangement uses TRBV5-4 and TRBJ1-4; 7 bases are a match to TRBD1. The CDR3 extends over 14 amino acids. Germline assignment: CDR1 SGHNT and CDR2 YYREEE (reference sequence). Germline trimming cut 7 bases from V and 7 bases from J; bases unmatched to any gene: 10.

The genes are TRBV12-5 and TRBJ1-3, with 10 positions matching TRBD1. The CDR3 extends over 13 amino acids. CDR1 LGHNT and CDR2 FRNRAP come from the germline V gene. Trimming removed 7 bases from V and 7 bases from J; junction bases left unmatched: 4. CDR3 loop: CASATDRGNTIYF. CDR3 in DNA: TGTGCTAGTGCCACGGACAGGGGGAACACCATATATTTT. Complete variable domain (other parts from reference TRBV12-5 and TRBJ1-3): DARVTQTPRHKVTEMGQEVTMRCQPILGHNTVFWYRQTMMQGLELLAYFRNRAPLDDSGMPKDRFSAEMPDATLATLKIQPSEPRDSAVYFCASATDRGNTIYFGEGSWLTVV.

This chain links TRBV5-4 with TRBJ2-7; TRBD1 agrees at 9 bases. The CDR3 totals 15 residues. The germline gives CDR1 SGHNT, CDR2 YYREEE (reference sequence). After removal of 4 bases from V and 2 bases from J, the junction contained 7 bases not matched to a gene. The chain's CDR3 is CASSPSGQGTYEQYF. The CDR3 region has the DNA TGTGCCAGCAGCCCCTCGGGACAGGGAACCTACGAGCAGTACTTC.

The chain recombines TRBV7-3 with TRBJ2-5; 8 bases map to TRBD1. This CDR3 is 13 amino acids long. CDR1 is SGHTA and CDR2 is FQGTGA in the germline V gene. The V segment lost 5 bases and the J segment 7 bases; nucleotides outside the gene matches: 6. The CDR3 DNA sequence: TGTGCCAGCAGCCGAGGTGGACAGGGGACCCAGTACTTC. Translated, it gives CASSRGGQGTQYF.

This chain connects TRBV6-1 to TRBJ2-5, with a possible D match to TRBD2 (6 bases). Germline V CDR1 and CDR2: MNHNS, SASEGT. Trimming stripped 5 bases from V and 5 bases from J, with 12 bases between. The CDR3 is 13 amino acids. The CDR3: CASSLVGGETQYF. CDR3 sequence (DNA): TGTGCCAGCAGTCTAGTGGGGGGTGAGACCCAGTACTTC.

J is TRBJ1-1 and V is TRBV7-6; perhaps TRBD1 as D (6 bases). The V and J ends lost 3 bases and 6 bases respectively, with 14 bases between them. CDR3 length: 14 amino acids. Germline V gene data show CDR1 as SGHVS and CDR2 as FNYEAQ. The CDR3 region is CASSLGRGSSEAFF. The CDR3 DNA is TGTGCCAGCAGCTTGGGGAGGGGGAGCTCTGAAGCTTTCTTT. Full variable domain (rest looked up from reference TRBV7-6 and TRBJ1-1): GAGVSQSPRYKVTKRGQDVALRCDPISGHVSLYWYRQALGQGPEFLTYFNYEAQQDKSGLPNDRFSAERPEGSISTLTIQRTEQRDSAMYRCASSLGRGSSEAFFGQGTRLTVV.

CDR3 residues: CASSSYQPQHF. The DNA for the CDR3 is TGTGCCAGCAGCTCCTATCAGCCCCAGCATTTT. This chain joins TRBV28 and TRBJ1-5; D is unresolved. Germline loops: CDR1 MDHEN, CDR2 SYDVKM. The germline V and J ends were trimmed by 6 bases and 5 bases, with 5 bases remaining between them. The CDR3 contains 11 residues. Together with reference TRBV28 and TRBJ1-5, the CDR3 gives the full variable domain: DVKVTQSSRYLVKRTGEKVFLECVQDMDHENMFWYRQDPGLGLRLIYFSYDVKMKEKGDIPEGYSVSREKKERFSLILESASTNQTSMYLCASSSYQPQHFGDGTRLSIL.

This sequence joins TRBV6-6 and TRBJ2-5; the D gene is possibly TRBD2 (5 bases). The germline CDR1 and CDR2 sequences are MNHNY and SVGAGI (reference sequence). This CDR3 contains 13 residues. Trimming left V 5 bases short and J 1 base short, with 8 bases between. The CDR3 loop is CASSTRGQETQYF. CDR3 DNA sequence: TGTGCCAGCAGTACCCGGGGCCAAGAGACCCAGTACTTC.

The chain recombines TRBV15 with TRBJ2-7; 7 bases line up with TRBD1. This CDR3 has 15 residues. Germline-derived CDR1 and CDR2 are LNHNV and YYDKDF (reference sequence). V lost 3 bases and J lost 3; bases outside the gene matches: 8. CDR3 bases: TGTGCCACCAGCAGCCCGGACAGGAAGGGCTACGAGCAGTACTTC. Translated, it gives CATSSPDRKGYEQYF.

The chain couples TRBV7-6 to TRBJ2-7, with 12 bases lining up with TRBD1. J lost 3 bases, V lost 4 bases, and 4 bases had no gene match. This CDR3 region has 15 residues. Germline assignment: CDR1 SGHVS and CDR2 FNYEAQ. In DNA form, the CDR3 reads TGTGCCAGCAGCTCGGGACAGGGGGCCGTCTACGAGCAGTACTTC. The encoded protein is CASSSGQGAVYEQYF.

The V gene is TRBV10-3, the J gene TRBJ2-5; 10 bases match TRBD2. The J call is in doubt because the DNA end fits TRBJ2-7 better. CDR1 ENHRY and CDR2 SYGVKD come from the germline V gene. There are 15 residues in the CDR3. The CDR3 DNA follows: TGTGCCATCAGAGCTACAGGACTAGCGGCCGGCGAGCAGTACTTC. This encodes CAIRATGLAAGEQYF.

The chain links TRBV11-1 to TRBJ1-5; no definite D call. Trimming removed 5 bases from V and 0 bases from J, with 11 bases in between. This CDR3 spans 15 amino acids. Germline lookup yields CDR1 SGHAT and CDR2 FQDESV (reference sequence). This CDR3 is CASSPAVFSNQPQHF. The CDR3 coding sequence is TGTGCCAGCAGCCCTGCGGTCTTTAGCAATCAGCCCCAGCATTTT.

The chain is built from TRBV5-1 and TRBJ2-1, with 13 bases that match TRBD2. CDR1 and CDR2 from the germline V gene are SGHRS and YFSETQ. V shed 0 bases and J 12 bases; nucleotides not matched to a gene: 6. The CDR3 sequence is 15 residues long. The CDR3 sequence is CASSLELAGGPGQFF. The DNA for the CDR3 is TGCGCCAGCAGCTTGGAACTAGCGGGAGGGCCTGGGCAGTTCTTC. Complete variable domain (other parts from reference TRBV5-1 and TRBJ2-1): KAGVTQTPRYLIKTRGQQVTLSCSPISGHRSVSWYQQTPGQGLQFLFEYFSETQRNKGNFPGRFSGRQFSNSRSEMNVSTLELGDSALYLCASSLELAGGPGQFFGPGTRLTVL.

V gene TRBV7-6 combines with J gene TRBJ2-5, with D tentatively TRBD1 (6 bases). This CDR3 contains 13 residues. Germline V lookup: CDR1 SGHVS, CDR2 FNYEAQ. The ends were cut back, 4 bases at V and 4 bases at J, with 10 bases in the middle. CDR3 nucleotides: TGTGCCAGCAGCTCTACAGGGTTAGAGACCCAGTACTTC. Translated: CASSSTGLETQYF.

For this clone: Its ends do not fully match the called genes, so a read error is possible. This sample also contains other DNA sequences that code for the same CDR3. V is TRBV29-1 and J is TRBJ2-7, with D possibly being TRBD2 (5 bases). The CDR3 loop spans 13 amino acids. The germline CDR1 and CDR2 sequences are SQVTM and ANQGSEA. The CDR3 nucleotides read TGTAGCGTTGAAACGGGTATCACCTACGAGCAGTACTTC. This gives the protein CSVETGITYEQYF.

This rearrangement joins TRBV2 to TRBJ2-1; TRBD1 aligns across 7 bases. V was pared by 7 bases and J by 0 bases, with 15 bases of the junction left unmatched. From germline, CDR1 is SNHLY and CDR2 FYNNEI. This CDR3 region has 18 residues. CDR3 sequence reads: CASTLQGMLTSSYNEQFF. The CDR3 nucleotides are TGTGCCAGCACCTTACAGGGGATGCTAACTAGCTCCTACAATGAGCAGTTCTTC.